This TCR beta chain is drawn from a study of cytomegalovirus exposure and HLA in healthy donors. This PCR relied on a set of 60 Vbeta primers and 13 Jbeta primers. Generated by immunoSEQ multiplex PCR, the TCRdb table keeps only in-frame clones and is missing some. The sample yields 100,000 to 150,000 clones, approximately 78% seen once. Germline-derived CDR1 and CDR2 are SGDLS and YYNGEE. Trimming shortened V by 4 bases and J by 6 bases, and 13 bases separated the two germline ends. This CDR3 contains 13 residues. General study findings and limits: A reported reduction in N-insertions relative to the roughly 700-donor mean was seen in an Asian-associated ancestry cluster in a later analysis.

This clone was observed a handful of times. The antigen is undetermined. This receptor was obtained from a woman aged 40 to 50 in good health and CMV-seropositive. The J gene is TRBJ1-1, the V gene TRBV9; unclear D gene. The sample was PBMCs. The CDR3 sequence is CASSPTVLPEAFF. DNA of the CDR3: TGTGCCAGCAGCCCTACAGTTTTGCCTGAAGCTTTCTTT.